Listed here is a single T cell receptor beta chain. The data were obtained in a study of blood T cell repertoires in COVID-19. Study background: COVID-19 samples, acute and convalescent, were from the United States, Italy and Spain. PBMCs, B-cell-depleted T cells, or T cells were the source of the cDNA or gDNA that made up the material.

CDR1 and CDR2 from the germline V gene are LNHDA and SQIVND (reference sequence). The CDR3 is made up of 16 amino acids. Germline trimming cut 3 bases from V and 4 bases from J; bases unmatched to any gene: 8. As handled by the study authors: Amplification of reference gene primers was used by the study to estimate nucleated cell counts. Measured with immunoSEQ multiplex PCR; TCRdb has only the in-frame clones, and not every one. V and J calls and clone size are copied from that table; D and trimming were computed from the DNA. The sample shows some 26,000 clones, 70% to 90% of them seen only once. Sequences were obtained from peripheral blood. The TCR was taken from a man in his 70s with active COVID-19. The V and J genes are TRBV19 and TRBJ2-1, with TRBD1 identical over 8 bases. CDR3 DNA: TGTGCCAGTAGTATTTTCCACAGGGGGGATTACAATGAGCAGTTCTTC. The encoded protein is CASSIFHRGDYNEQFF.